This T cell receptor beta chain was obtained from a study of blood T cell repertoires in COVID-19. Between the trimmed V and J ends, which lost 3 bases and 3 bases, there was a span of 8 bases. CDR3 length equals 13 residues. The germline V gene has CDR1 SGHTA and CDR2 FQGNSA. Participants reported their clinical history, and cohort assignment relied on those reports. Per the study methods: For nucleated cells, counts were estimated from reference gene primer amplification. Profiled with immunoSEQ multiplex PCR; TCRdb holds only in-frame clones, not every one. V and J calls and clone size are given by that table; D and trimming were obtained from the DNA. The sample includes more than 400,000 clones, less than 95% of them seen just once.

This chain joins TRBV7-2 and TRBJ1-1; D possibly corresponds to TRBD1 (5 bases). This clonotype originated in a man aged 18 to 29 who had recovered from COVID-19. The sequencing sample was made of PBMCs or T cells enriched from blood (not recorded which). CDR3 protein: CASSFGRDTEAFF. In DNA, the CDR3 is TGTGCCAGCAGCTTCGGCAGGGACACTGAAGCTTTCTTT.